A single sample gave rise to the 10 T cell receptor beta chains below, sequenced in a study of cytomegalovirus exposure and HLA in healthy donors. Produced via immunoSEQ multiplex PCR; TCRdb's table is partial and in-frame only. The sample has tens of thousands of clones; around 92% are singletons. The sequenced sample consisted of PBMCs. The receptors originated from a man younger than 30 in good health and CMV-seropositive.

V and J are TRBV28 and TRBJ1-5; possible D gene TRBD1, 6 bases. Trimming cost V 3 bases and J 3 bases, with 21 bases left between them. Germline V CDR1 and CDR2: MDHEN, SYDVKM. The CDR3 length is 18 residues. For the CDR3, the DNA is TGTGCCAGCAGTTTTCCCCTAGGACAGCCTCTACTCAATCAGCCCCAGCATTTT. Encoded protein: CASSFPLGQPLLNQPQHF.

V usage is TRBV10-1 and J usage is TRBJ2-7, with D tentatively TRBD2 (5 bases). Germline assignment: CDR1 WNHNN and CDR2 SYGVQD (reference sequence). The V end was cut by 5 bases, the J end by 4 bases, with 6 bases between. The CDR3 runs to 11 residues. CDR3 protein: CASSRGYEQYF. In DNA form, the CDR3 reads TGCGCCAGCAGTAGAGGGTACGAGCAGTACTTC.

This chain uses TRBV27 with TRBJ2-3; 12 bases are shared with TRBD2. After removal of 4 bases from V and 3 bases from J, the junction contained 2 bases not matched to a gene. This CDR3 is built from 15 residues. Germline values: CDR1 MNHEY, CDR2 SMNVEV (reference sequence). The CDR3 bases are TGTGCCAGCAGTTCTAGCGGGAGGGAGACAGATACGCAGTATTTT. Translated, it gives CASSSSGRETDTQYF.

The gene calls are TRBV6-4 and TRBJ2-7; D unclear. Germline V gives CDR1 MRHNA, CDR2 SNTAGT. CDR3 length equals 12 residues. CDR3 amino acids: CVFEVRSYEQYF. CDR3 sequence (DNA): TGTGTGTTCGAGGTCCGCTCCTACGAGCAGTACTTC.

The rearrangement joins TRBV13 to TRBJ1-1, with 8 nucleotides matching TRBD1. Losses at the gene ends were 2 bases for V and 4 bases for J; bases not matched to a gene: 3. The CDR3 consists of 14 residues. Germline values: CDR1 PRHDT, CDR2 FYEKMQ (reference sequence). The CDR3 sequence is CASSLPDRATEAFF. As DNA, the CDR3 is TGTGCCAGCAGCTTACCGGACAGGGCCACTGAAGCTTTCTTT.

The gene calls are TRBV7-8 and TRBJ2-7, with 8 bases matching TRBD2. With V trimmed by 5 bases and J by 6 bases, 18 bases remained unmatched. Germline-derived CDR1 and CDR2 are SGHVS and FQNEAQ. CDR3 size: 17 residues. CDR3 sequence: CASSQRGGREGRGEQYF. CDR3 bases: TGTGCCAGCAGCCAGAGGGGGGGCCGGGAGGGCCGAGGCGAGCAGTACTTC.

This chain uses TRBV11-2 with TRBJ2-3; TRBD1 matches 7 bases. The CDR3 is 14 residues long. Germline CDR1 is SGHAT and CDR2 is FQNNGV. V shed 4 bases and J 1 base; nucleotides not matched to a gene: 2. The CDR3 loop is CASSYGQGTDTQYF. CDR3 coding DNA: TGTGCCAGCAGCTATGGACAGGGCACAGATACGCAGTATTTT.

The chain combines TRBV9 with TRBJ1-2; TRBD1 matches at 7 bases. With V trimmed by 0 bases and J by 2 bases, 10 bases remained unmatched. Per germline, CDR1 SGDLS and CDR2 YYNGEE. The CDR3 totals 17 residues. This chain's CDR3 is CASSVDSATGQNYGYTF. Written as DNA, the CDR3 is TGTGCCAGCAGCGTAGATTCCGCGACAGGGCAAAACTATGGCTACACCTTC.

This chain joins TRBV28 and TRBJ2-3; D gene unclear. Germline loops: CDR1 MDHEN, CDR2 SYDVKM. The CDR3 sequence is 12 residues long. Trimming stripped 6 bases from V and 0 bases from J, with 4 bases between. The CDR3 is CASRTSTDTQYF. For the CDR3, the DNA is TGTGCCAGCAGAACTAGCACAGATACGCAGTATTTT.

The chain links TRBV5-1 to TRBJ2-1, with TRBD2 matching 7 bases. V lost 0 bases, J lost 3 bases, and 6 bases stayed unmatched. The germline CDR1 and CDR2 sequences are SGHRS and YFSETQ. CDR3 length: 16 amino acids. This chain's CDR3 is CASSLELADDYNEQFF. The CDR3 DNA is TGCGCCAGCAGCTTGGAGCTAGCGGATGACTACAATGAGCAGTTCTTC.